This T cell receptor beta chain is drawn from a study of shared clonotypes between healthy human individuals. The study, taken as a whole, reports: It was the non-shared clonotypes that had lower generation probabilities than clonotypes shared by all four donors.

Turning to this clone: Its target is not known.

Sorted-subset replicate PCRs used roughly 220 ng DNA, some 31,000 T cell genomes. The protocol was immunoSEQ multiplex PCR, while the TCRdb copy is restricted to in-frame clones and leaves out a portion. Of about 2 million clones in the sample, roughly 94% were seen once. Naive CD8 cells, CD45RO-negative and positively selected for CCR7, excluded terminally differentiated effector memory CD45RA+ cells. From germline, CDR1 is MNHEY and CDR2 SMNVEV (reference sequence). V dropped 1 base and J dropped 3 bases, with 12 bases sitting between them. CDR3 length: 15 amino acids. The source material was naive CD8+ T cells sorted from blood. This chain connects TRBV27 to TRBJ1-1; D is perhaps TRBD1 (5 bases). This TCR was recovered from a man aged 18 to 29 in good health. In nucleotides, the CDR3 is TGTGCCAGCAGTTTATTCGGGGGAGGGGACACTGAAGCTTTCTTT. Translated, it gives CASSLFGGGDTEAFF.